This passage covers 6 T cell receptor beta chains from one sample sequenced in a study of blood T cell repertoires in COVID-19. The assay was immunoSEQ multiplex PCR, and TCRdb's table has in-frame clones only and misses some. This table holds hundreds of thousands of clones, 88% found once. The sample consisted of PBMCs or T cells enriched from blood (not recorded which). Every receptor here comes from a woman between 40 and 50 years old with acute COVID-19.

This rearrangement joins TRBV10-3 to TRBJ1-4; tentative D call: TRBD1 (5 bases). The ends were cut back, 10 bases at V and 5 bases at J, with 11 bases in the middle. CDR3 length: 12 amino acids. Germline CDR1 is ENHRY and CDR2 is SYGVKD. CDR3 residues: CATRGQNEKLFF. The CDR3 bases are TGTGCCACTAGGGGTCAGAATGAAAAACTGTTTTTT.

The chain combines TRBV5-6 with TRBJ2-1; TRBD2 aligns across 15 bases. The CDR3 has 19 amino acids. Losses at the gene ends were 2 bases for V and 0 bases for J; bases not matched to a gene: 6. Germline CDR1 is SGHDT and CDR2 is YYEEEE. DNA for the CDR3: TGTGCCAGCAGCTTAGGACTAGCGGGGGGGCCCGGCTCCTACAATGAGCAGTTCTTC. It yields the protein CASSLGLAGGPGSYNEQFF.

The chain joins TRBV3-1 (or the pseudogene TRBV3-2) to TRBJ2-1; unclear D gene. The V gene lost 4 bases and the J gene lost 7 bases, with 5 bases spanning the gap. The CDR3 is 11 residues long. From germline, CDR1 is LGHDT and CDR2 YNNKEL (reference sequence). The CDR3 coding sequence is TGTGCCAGCAGCCTTCAAAATGAGCAGTTCTTC. It translates to CASSLQNEQFF.

The chain is built from TRBV5-1 and TRBJ2-5; possibly TRBD1 for D (6 bases). V was pared by 0 bases and J by 3 bases, with 12 bases between. CDR1 SGHRS and CDR2 YFSETQ come from the germline V gene. CDR3 length equals 15 residues. The CDR3 loop reads CASSLDGGGEETQYF. CDR3 bases: TGCGCCAGCAGCTTGGATGGGGGCGGCGAAGAGACCCAGTACTTC.

V gene TRBV7-9 combines with J gene TRBJ1-4; TRBD1 matches 8 bases. CDR1 SEHNR and CDR2 FQNEAQ come from the germline V gene (reference sequence). This CDR3 region has 16 residues. V lost 5 bases, J lost 0 bases, and 5 bases stayed unmatched. The CDR3 DNA sequence: TGTGCCAGCAGCACGGGACAGGTGACAACTAATGAAAAACTGTTTTTT. Translating gives CASSTGQVTTNEKLFF.

The J gene is TRBJ2-7, the V gene TRBV5-1; 8 bases fit TRBD2. The CDR3 covers 15 residues. Germline loops: CDR1 SGHRS, CDR2 YFSETQ. V shed 4 bases and J 4 bases; nucleotides not matched to a gene: 10. Written as DNA, the CDR3 is TGCGCCAGCAGCCCCGGGGGGGAGGCGATATACGAGCAGTACTTC. It translates to CASSPGGEAIYEQYF.